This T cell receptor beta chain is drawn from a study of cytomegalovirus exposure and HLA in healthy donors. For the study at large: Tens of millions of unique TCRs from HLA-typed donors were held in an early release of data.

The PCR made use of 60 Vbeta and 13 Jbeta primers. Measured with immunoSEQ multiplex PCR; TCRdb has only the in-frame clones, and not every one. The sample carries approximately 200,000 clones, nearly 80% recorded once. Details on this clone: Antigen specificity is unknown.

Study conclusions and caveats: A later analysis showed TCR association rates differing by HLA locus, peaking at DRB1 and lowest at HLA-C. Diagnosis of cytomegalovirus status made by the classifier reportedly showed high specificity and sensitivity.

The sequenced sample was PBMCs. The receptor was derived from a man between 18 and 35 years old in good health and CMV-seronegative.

In nucleotides, the CDR3 is TGTGCCAGCAGCCCTACAGGGAACACCGGGGAGCTGTTTTTT. This translates into CASSPTGNTGELFF. V usage is TRBV7-3 and J usage is TRBJ2-2; TRBD1 might be the D (5 bases). In germline, CDR1 is SGHTA, CDR2 FQGTGA. The CDR3 has 14 amino acids. V gave up 5 bases and J gave up 1 base, with 8 bases separating them.